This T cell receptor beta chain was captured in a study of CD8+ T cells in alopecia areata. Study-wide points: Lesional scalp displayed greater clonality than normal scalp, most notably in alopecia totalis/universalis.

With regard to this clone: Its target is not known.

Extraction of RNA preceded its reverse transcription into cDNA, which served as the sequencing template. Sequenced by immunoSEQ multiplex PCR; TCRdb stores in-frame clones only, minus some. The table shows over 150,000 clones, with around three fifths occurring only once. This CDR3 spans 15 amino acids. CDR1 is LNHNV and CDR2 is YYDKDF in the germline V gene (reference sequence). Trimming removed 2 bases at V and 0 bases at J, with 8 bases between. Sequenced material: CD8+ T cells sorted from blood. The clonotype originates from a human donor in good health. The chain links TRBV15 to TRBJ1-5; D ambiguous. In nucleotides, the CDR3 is TGTGCCACCAGCAGACAGAGAAATAGCAATCAGCCCCAGCATTTT. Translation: CATSRQRNSNQPQHF.